This T cell receptor (beta chain) was identified during a study of T cell responses to AZD1222 COVID-19 vaccine. Sequencing was performed with immunoSEQ multiplex PCR; in TCRdb, only in-frame clones are kept and a portion is missing. In the table there are some 100,000 clones, about 88% of which are singletons. Study results and limitations: The sample set comprised mostly white British donors with more females, and clonal diversity was possibly underestimated. Repertoires were collected only later (after the peak T cell response had occurred).

The CDR3 totals 14 residues. V lost 5 bases, J lost 2 bases, and 10 bases lay in between. Germline-derived CDR1 and CDR2 are KGHSY and FQNENV. As regards this clone: The antigen is undetermined.

This TCR was sampled from an adult in good health. This rearrangement joins TRBV16 to TRBJ1-5, with D uncertain. Sequenced here: peripheral blood, sampled on day 0 of AZD1222 vaccination. In nucleotides, the CDR3 is TGTGCCAGCAGCGTTTCCGGGGGCAATCAGCCCCAGCATTTT. Residues: CASSVSGGNQPQHF.